This T cell receptor (beta chain) derives from a study of T cells in women clearing cervical HPV infection. Background on the study: Controls were women whose single incident HPV16 infection cleared within 12 months without precancer or cancer.

The protocol was immunoSEQ multiplex PCR, while the TCRdb copy is restricted to in-frame clones and leaves out a portion. The repertoire shows 49,000 or so clones; the top ten hold roughly 35%. A word on this clone: The observed sequence ends 3 residues before the CDR3 terminus, with the missing tail filled in from the germline J gene.

The germline CDR1 and CDR2 sequences are SGHNT and YENEEA. The CDR3 is 15 amino acids. The V gene lost 5 bases and the J gene lost 4 bases, with 15 bases spanning the gap. The rearrangement links TRBV11-3 to TRBJ2-1; perhaps TRBD1 as D (6 bases). Sequenced sample: blood buffy coat. The clonotype was recovered from a woman aged 18-69 years with a cervical HPV16 infection that either progressed to CIN3+ or cleared (not recorded which). The part of the CDR3 DNA that was read is TGTGCCAGCAGCATGGACAGTCGCTATTACAATGAG. This codes for CASSMDSRYYNE. The entire CDR3 reads CASSMDSRYYNEQFF.